The rows below give T cell receptor beta chains drawn from one sample of a study of T cell repertoires in cytomegalovirus infection. Their antigens are not known. TCRdb analysed the reads with MiXCR anew, one entry per CDR3 protein. This table holds some 940,000 distinct CDR3 sequences, under 40% found once. The input for sequencing was cultured CD8+ T cells from PBMCs, taken from culture after CMV antigen stimulation. These receptors all stem from a human donor in good health (CMV status not recorded). Some clones in this sample may be carry-over from other donors' samples. Both conserved end residues are part of each CDR3. The D gene is left open where the match is weak. Size tells how often a clone was seen (once, few, many) or the class of an expanded clone, and some rows leave it out.

cdr3_nt	cdr3_aa	d_call	v_call	j_call	clone_size
TGTGCCAGCAGCCGCATCGGGGATTCCAAAAACATTCAGTACTTC	CASSRIGDSKNIQYF	-	TRBV6-6	TRBJ2-4	once
TGTGCCAGCAGCTCGTATGAAAGCAATGAGCAGTTCTTC	CASSSYESNEQFF	-	TRBV7-6	TRBJ2-1	-
TGTGCCAGCAGCCAAGACAGGTCAGGACTCTATCCCAACTATGGCTACACCTTC	CASSQDRSGLYPNYGYTF	-	TRBV4-2	TRBJ1-2	-
TGTGCCAGCAGTTCATATTCCCTCCTAGAGACCCAGTACTTC	CASSSYSLLETQYF	-	TRBV12-3/TRBV12-4	TRBJ2-5	-
TGTGCCAGCAGCCCCGAGGGGGGACTAGACAATGAGCAGTTCTTC	CASSPEGGLDNEQFF	TRBD2	TRBV5-4	TRBJ2-1	-
TGTGCCAGCTCCCGGTGGGGGTCCCTCGACGCCCCAGATACGCAGTATTTT	CASSRWGSLDAPDTQYF	-	TRBV2	TRBJ2-3	-
TGCGCCAGCAGCTCCCTTCCCAACACAGATACGCAGTATTTT	CASSSLPNTDTQYF	-	TRBV4-1	TRBJ2-3	-
TGTGCCAGTAGTAGGATCCGGGGCTCGAACACTGAAGCTTTCTTT	CASSRIRGSNTEAFF	-	TRBV19	TRBJ1-1	-
TGTGCCAGCACTCTGGGACAGGGATCCACTGAAGCTTTCTTT	CASTLGQGSTEAFF	TRBD1	TRBV2	TRBJ1-1	few
TGTGCTAGTGGTTTGACCCCGATGAACACTGAAGCTTTCTTT	CASGLTPMNTEAFF	-	TRBV12-5	TRBJ1-1	-
TGTGCCAGCAGCCCCTTGACAGGGGCCGGGGCCAACGTCCTGACTTTC	CASSPLTGAGANVLTF	TRBD1	TRBV7-9	TRBJ2-6	-
TGTGCCAGCAGTGAATGGCAGGGGGAAATCTACGAGCAGTACTTC	CASSEWQGEIYEQYF	TRBD1	TRBV6-1	TRBJ2-7	-
TGTGCCAGCAGTCAACGACAAGAGGCATGGCAGACCCAGTACTTC	CASSQRQEAWQTQYF	-	TRBV6-2/TRBV6-3	TRBJ2-5	-
TGTGCCAGCAGTTTAGACCCGTCGTCCGTACAGGGCCATCAGCCCCAGCATTTT	CASSLDPSSVQGHQPQHF	-	TRBV28	TRBJ1-5	-
TGTGCCAGCAGCCAAACTACAGGGCCCAGAGGCTACACCTTC	CASSQTTGPRGYTF	-	TRBV6-6	TRBJ1-2	-
TGTGCCAGCAGTTTATCTTTTCCGGGACAAGTTAATGAAAAACTGTTTTTT	CASSLSFPGQVNEKLFF	-	TRBV27	TRBJ1-4	few
TGTGCCAGCAGCTCCCAGCCAGCGGGGGCCTACAATGAGCAGTTCTTC	CASSSQPAGAYNEQFF	TRBD2	TRBV7-8	TRBJ2-1	-
TGCAGTGCTCAAATAGGGGGACCCTTATACAATGAGCAGTTCTTC	CSAQIGGPLYNEQFF	-	TRBV20-1	TRBJ2-1	few
TGTGCCAGCAGTTACGGGGGTCAGCCGAATTCACCCCTCCACTTT	CASSYGGQPNSPLHF	-	TRBV6-5	TRBJ1-6	-
TGTGCCAGCAGTTACTACGGACAGGGTGGGCGAGAGCAGTTCTTC	CASSYYGQGGREQFF	TRBD1	TRBV6-5	TRBJ2-1	-
TGTGCCAGCCGACCGCGGACAGGGGCCTACAATGAGCAGTTCTTC	CASRPRTGAYNEQFF	TRBD1	TRBV12-3/TRBV12-4	TRBJ2-1	-
TGTGCCAGCAGCTTGGGGCTGCGGGGGCCCCCTCCGAGCTCCTACAATGAGCAGTTCTTC	CASSLGLRGPPPSSYNEQFF	-	TRBV7-6	TRBJ2-1	few
TGTGCCAGCAGCTTAGGCCAGAACACCGGGGAGCTGTTTTTT	CASSLGQNTGELFF	-	TRBV7-6	TRBJ2-2	many
TGTGCCAGCAAGGAGTGGTTGGCGGCGGAGGGAGCAGATACGCAGTATTTT	CASKEWLAAEGADTQYF	-	TRBV6-2/TRBV6-3	TRBJ2-3	few
TGTGCCAGTAGTAGAGCCGCGACGAACACTGAAGCTTTCTTT	CASSRAATNTEAFF	-	TRBV19	TRBJ1-1	-
TGTGCCAGCAGCCTACTGCGGGGGGCCAGGGATGAGCAGTTCTTC	CASSLLRGARDEQFF	TRBD2	TRBV7-9	TRBJ2-1	-
TGTGCCAGCAGTCCCAGAACCCAACTACAGCGGGGGGGCAATGAGCAGTTCTTC	CASSPRTQLQRGGNEQFF	TRBD2	TRBV28	TRBJ2-1	-
TGTGCCAGCAGTTACTCGGCTAGGCGGGAGACCCAGTACTTC	CASSYSARRETQYF	-	TRBV6-2/TRBV6-3	TRBJ2-5	-
TGTGCCAGCAGCTTGGGACGGGGGGCTGGGAATGAGCAGTTCTTC	CASSLGRGAGNEQFF	-	TRBV7-8	TRBJ2-1	-
TGTGCCAGCAGTGCGTTGGGCACCATATATTTT	CASSALGTIYF	-	TRBV12-3/TRBV12-4	TRBJ1-3	few
TGTGCCAGCAGTCTGAACCCCCTAAGGACCCAGTACTTC	CASSLNPLRTQYF	-	TRBV27	TRBJ2-5	-
TGTGCCAGCAGCACGGGACAGGGGCGCTTAGTAGAGCAGTTCTTC	CASSTGQGRLVEQFF	TRBD1	TRBV7-6	TRBJ2-1	-
TGTGCCAGCAGCTTTTTTTGGCAGGGGGAGAATGAGCAGTTCTTC	CASSFFWQGENEQFF	TRBD1	TRBV5-4	TRBJ2-1	-
TGTGCCACCAGTGGTCGGGGGGCGAGGCGGGGGCAGGTCACAGATACGCAGTATTTT	CATSGRGARRGQVTDTQYF	-	TRBV24-1	TRBJ2-3	-
TGTGCCAGCAATCTCCGGGACTCGAAGGGCACTGAAGCTTTCTTT	CASNLRDSKGTEAFF	-	TRBV2	TRBJ1-1	few
TGTGCCAGTGGACAGTCAAGTCCTGAAGCTTTCTTT	CASGQSSPEAFF	-	TRBV10-3	TRBJ1-1	-
TGTGCCAGCAGTTACACAATCGGACAGGGGAACACTGAAGCTTTCTTT	CASSYTIGQGNTEAFF	TRBD1	TRBV6-5	TRBJ1-1	-
TGTGCCAGCAGTTTAGCCCCTAGGGGTCGGGATACGCAGTATTTT	CASSLAPRGRDTQYF	-	TRBV27	TRBJ2-3	few
TGCGCCAGCAAGTTGAGCGCCAACAATGAGCAGTTCTTC	CASKLSANNEQFF	-	TRBV5-1	TRBJ2-1	-
TGTGCCAGCAGTCGGAGACAGGGATGGGGGGAAAAACTGTTTTTT	CASSRRQGWGEKLFF	TRBD1	TRBV28	TRBJ1-4	-
TGTGCCAGCAGCTCCGAGGGGGGCCCCTACAATGAGCAGTTCTTC	CASSSEGGPYNEQFF	-	TRBV5-4	TRBJ2-1	-